The 17 T cell receptor beta chains reported below all come from one sample, sequenced in a study of T cell repertoires in cytomegalovirus infection. No cognate antigen is known for these TCRs. TCRdb reprocessed the reads with MiXCR, giving one entry per CDR3 protein. Among some 940,000 distinct CDR3 sequences listed, approximately 31% were seen once. The sample here was cultured CD8+ T cells from PBMCs, taken from culture after CMV antigen stimulation. The receptor source for this set is a human donor in good health (CMV status not recorded). Some clones in this sample may be carry-over from other donors' samples.

This chain joins TRBV7-9 and TRBJ1-3, with TRBD1 matching over 9 bases. Trimming removed 5 bases from V and 2 bases from J; junction bases left unmatched: 7. The length of the CDR3 is 16 residues. Germline loops: CDR1 SEHNR, CDR2 FQNEAQ (reference sequence). DNA for the CDR3: TGTGCCAGCAGCGCCGGACAGGGGAGAGCTGGAAACACCATATATTTT. Its translation: CASSAGQGRAGNTIYF.

This clonotype was observed a handful of times. The chain couples TRBV24-1 to TRBJ1-2, with D hard to call. Germline V gene sequence: CDR1 KGHDR, CDR2 SFDVKD. Trimming removed 3 bases from V and 4 bases from J, with 11 bases in between. CDR3 length equals 14 residues. The chain's CDR3 is CATSDPTSGYGYTF. CDR3 DNA: TGTGCCACCAGTGATCCGACATCCGGCTATGGCTACACCTTC.

This clonotype showed up just a few times. The gene calls are TRBV4-1 and TRBJ1-4; D unresolved. This CDR3 spans 14 amino acids. Looked up from germline, CDR1 is MGHRA and CDR2 is YSYEKL. The germline V and J ends were trimmed by 3 bases and 6 bases, with 11 bases remaining between them. CDR3 amino acids: CASSHGLQDEKLFF. CDR3 DNA sequence: TGCGCCAGCAGCCACGGACTGCAGGATGAAAAACTGTTTTTT.

This clonotype turned up a few times. The V gene is TRBV10-3, the J gene TRBJ2-2, with 7 bases lining up with TRBD1. There are 15 residues in the CDR3. J gave up 0 bases and V 8 bases, and 6 bases lay outside the gene matches. Germline CDR1 reads ENHRY; CDR2 reads SYGVKD. CDR3 sequence: CAIPGQLTNTGELFF. CDR3 bases: TGTGCCATCCCGGGACAGCTTACGAACACCGGGGAGCTGTTTTTT.

This clonotype was detected only a few times. CDR3 bases: TGTGCCAGCAGTTTTCAGGGCCTCGGGTACGAGCAGTACTTC. Its protein is CASSFQGLGYEQYF. The rearrangement uses TRBV27 and TRBJ2-7, with a weak D call TRBD1 (5 bases). The CDR3 runs to 14 residues. CDR1 is MNHEY and CDR2 is SMNVEV in the germline V gene (reference sequence). The V end lost 3 bases, the J end lost 4 bases, and 13 bases lay between the germline ends.

This clonotype was detected once. The chain combines TRBV2 with TRBJ2-7; 9 bases are a match to TRBD1. The CDR3 loop spans 15 amino acids. V dropped 2 bases and J dropped 5; count of bases not matched to a gene: 7. Germline values: CDR1 SNHLY, CDR2 FYNNEI. CDR3 sequence: CASSESGTGRNEQYV. For the CDR3, the DNA is TGTGCCAGCAGTGAATCCGGGACAGGGCGGAACGAGCAGTACGTC.

This clonotype was observed a few times. V is TRBV6-2 or TRBV6-3 and J is TRBJ1-1; 8 bases are a match to TRBD1. The J segment lost 6 bases and the V segment lost 3 bases, leaving 9 bases of the junction unmatched. The CDR3 sequence is 15 residues long. Germline V lookup: CDR1 MNHEY, CDR2 SVGEGT. In DNA, the CDR3 is TGTGCCAGCAGTTATAGCTTCCAGGGGGCGTCTGAAGCTTTCTTT. Its protein product is CASSYSFQGASEAFF.

The chain couples TRBV7-2 to TRBJ2-7, with 10 bases lining up with TRBD2. This CDR3 region has 17 residues. After removal of 4 bases from V and 3 bases from J, the junction contained 12 bases not matched to a gene. Germline assignment: CDR1 SGHTA and CDR2 FQGNSA. CDR3 amino acids: CASSSRPASGGIYEQYF. Here the CDR3 DNA reads TGTGCCAGCAGCTCGAGGCCAGCTAGCGGGGGAATCTACGAGCAGTACTTC.

This clonotype has at least ten counts. The rearrangement joins TRBV7-2 to TRBJ2-1, with TRBD2 identical over 8 bases. The CDR3 loop spans 19 amino acids. V lost 1 base and J lost 7; bases outside the gene matches: 18. Looked up from germline, CDR1 is SGHTA and CDR2 is FQGNSA. In nucleotides, the CDR3 is TGTGCCAGCAGCTTAGTGTCATCAGCGGGGGCATCTGAAGGAAATGAGCAGTTCTTC. Its translation: CASSLVSSAGASEGNEQFF.

About this clonotype itself: This clone may be a read error of a much larger clone one base away. Here the CDR3 omits its conserved ending phenylalanine or tryptophan, so a read error is the likely source. V and J are TRBV5-1 and TRBJ1-6; no clear D. This CDR3 has 12 residues. Trimming left V 0 bases short and J 5 bases short, with 0 bases between. CDR1 SGHRS and CDR2 YFSETQ come from the germline V gene. CDR3 loop: CASSLDNSPLHS. The CDR3 bases are TGCGCCAGCAGCTTGGATAATTCACCCCTCCACTCT.

In this sample, this clonotype turned up a few times. The chain links TRBV7-6 to TRBJ2-1; D might be TRBD1 (5 bases). Per the germline V gene, CDR1 is SGHVS and CDR2 is FNYEAQ. Trimming cost V 5 bases and J 6 bases, with 14 bases left between them. This CDR3 has 14 amino acids. CDR3 residues: CASSPFRGGNEQFF. The CDR3, as DNA: TGTGCCAGCAGCCCGTTTAGGGGCGGCAATGAGCAGTTCTTC. Variable domain in full (rest from reference TRBV7-6 and TRBJ2-1): GAGVSQSPRYKVTKRGQDVALRCDPISGHVSLYWYRQALGQGPEFLTYFNYEAQQDKSGLPNDRFSAERPEGSISTLTIQRTEQRDSAMYRCASSPFRGGNEQFFGPGTRLTVL.

This clonotype was found a few times. The V and J genes are TRBV12-3 or TRBV12-4 and TRBJ2-7; TRBD2 is a possible D gene (6 bases). The CDR3 is 15 residues long. V was clipped by 4 bases and J by 0 bases, with 13 bases between them. The CDR3 region is CASSWEVNYSYEQYF. Here the CDR3 DNA reads TGTGCCAGCAGTTGGGAGGTCAATTACTCCTACGAGCAGTACTTC.

V gene TRBV5-5 combines with J gene TRBJ1-1, with 8 bases identical to TRBD1. Germline V gives CDR1 SGHKS, CDR2 YYEKEE (reference sequence). V gave up 0 bases and J gave up 3 bases; unmatched junction bases: 10. There are 17 residues in the CDR3. The CDR3 protein is CASSLVGAGGRDTEAFF. The CDR3 DNA reads as TGTGCCAGCAGCTTGGTAGGGGCAGGGGGCAGGGACACTGAAGCTTTCTTT.

This CDR3 reads CASSDSGSTGELFF. CDR3 in DNA: TGTGCCAGTAGCGACAGTGGAAGCACCGGGGAGCTGTTTTTT. This chain uses TRBV19 with TRBJ2-2; D is perhaps TRBD1 (5 bases). Trimming cost V 6 bases and J 4 bases, with 12 bases left between them. Germline CDR1 reads LNHDA; CDR2 reads SQIVND (reference sequence). The CDR3 is 14 residues long. The entire variable domain, with the rest obtained from reference TRBV19 and TRBJ2-2, is as follows: DGGITQSPKYLFRKEGQNVTLSCEQNLNHDAMYWYRQDPGQGLRLIYYSQIVNDFQKGDIAEGYSVSREKKESFPLTVTSAQKNPTAFYLCASSDSGSTGELFFGEGSRLTVL.

The V and J genes are TRBV6-1 and TRBJ2-5, with 13 bases identical to TRBD2. The length of the CDR3 is 17 residues. Losses at the gene ends were 2 bases for V and 3 bases for J; bases not matched to a gene: 6. The germline CDR1 and CDR2 sequences are MNHNS and SASEGT. The CDR3 nucleotides are TGTGCCAGCAGTGAATCCGGGACTAGCGGGGCTAAAGAGACCCAGTACTTC. This gives the protein CASSESGTSGAKETQYF.

CDR3 protein: CASSATGGGNNEQFF. The DNA for the CDR3 is TGTGCCAGCAGCGCCACAGGGGGGGGGAACAATGAGCAGTTCTTC. The chain combines TRBV9 with TRBJ2-1, with TRBD1 as a possible D gene (8 bases). The CDR3 is made up of 15 amino acids. V was trimmed by 3 bases and J by 5 bases, leaving 15 bases between them. CDR1 and CDR2 (germline): SGDLS, YYNGEE.

This clonotype was counted ten times or more. The chain employs TRBV7-2 and TRBJ2-2, with TRBD1 identical over 8 bases. Unmatched junction bases numbered 12, after V lost 2 bases and J lost 4 bases. Germline-derived CDR1 and CDR2 are SGHTA and FQGNSA. The CDR3 has 18 amino acids. The CDR3, as DNA: TGTGCCAGCAGCTTACGATTAGGAGGACAGGGTTTCACCGGGGAGCTGTTTTTT. Its protein product is CASSLRLGGQGFTGELFF.